One T cell receptor beta chain is described in this entry. These data are taken from a study of blood T cells in healthy people across ages. Healthy Caucasians from Russia aged about 6 to 100 served as donors. The CDR3 length is 12 residues. The germline gives CDR1 ENHRY, CDR2 SYGVKD. V dropped 11 bases and J dropped 3; count of bases not matched to a gene: 5. Sample-barcoded 5' priming and a J-beta primer mix drove a second PCR of about 7 to 12 cycles. MiXCR was run by TCRdb on the 5' RACE reads, yielding one entry per CDR3 protein. The sample gives about 1,600,000 distinct CDR3 sequences, 42% of which show up once; 7% to 9.5% is in the top ten.

The rearrangement links TRBV10-3 to TRBJ2-3; 7 nucleotides agree with TRBD1. The clonotype comes from a young woman in good health. The sequenced sample was blood. The CDR3 region is CAAGGATDTQYF. The CDR3 nucleotides are TGTGCCGCAGGGGGAGCGACAGATACGCAGTATTTT.